The TCR beta chain described here comes from a study of T-cell reconstitution after alpha-beta-depleted transplantation in children. This clonotype was recorded a few times. Its target is not known. A TCRbeta library incorporating unique molecular identifiers was prepared. In TCRdb, the PCR reads were re-called with MiXCR into one record per CDR3 protein. The sample includes approximately 230,000 distinct CDR3 sequences, roughly 25% of them seen just once. Study outcomes and limitations: One year after transplant, T-cell counts and diversity came mostly from newly produced T cells. Several hundred expanded graft clones reportedly gave rise to the alpha-beta T cells present about two months after transplant.

The germline V gene has CDR1 DFQATT and CDR2 SNEGSKA (reference sequence). With V trimmed by 5 bases and J by 2 bases, 9 bases remained unmatched. This CDR3 spans 15 amino acids. The chain combines TRBV20-1 with TRBJ2-5; 9 nucleotides line up with TRBD2. The sample was PBMCs, taken before TCRalphabeta/CD19-depleted stem cell transplant. This clonotype was obtained from a girl under 10 years old with Fanconi anemia, due to receive a stem cell transplant. This chain's CDR3 is CSAGFGAGGQETQYF. The CDR3 DNA sequence: TGCAGTGCTGGGTTTGGGGCGGGAGGGCAAGAGACCCAGTACTTC.